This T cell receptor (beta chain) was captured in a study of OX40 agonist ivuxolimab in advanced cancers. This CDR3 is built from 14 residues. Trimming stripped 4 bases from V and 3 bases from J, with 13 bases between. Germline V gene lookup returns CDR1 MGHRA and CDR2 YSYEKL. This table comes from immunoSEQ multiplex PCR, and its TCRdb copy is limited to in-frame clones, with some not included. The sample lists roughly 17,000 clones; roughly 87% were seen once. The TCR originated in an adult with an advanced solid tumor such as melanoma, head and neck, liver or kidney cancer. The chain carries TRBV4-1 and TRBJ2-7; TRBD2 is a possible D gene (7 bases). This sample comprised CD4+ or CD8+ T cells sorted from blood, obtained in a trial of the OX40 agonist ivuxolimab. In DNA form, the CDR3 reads TGCGCCAGCAGCCTATGGGGGGGCGGCTACGAGCAGTACTTC. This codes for CASSLWGGGYEQYF.